The rows below give T cell receptor beta chains drawn from one sample of a study of T-cell memory formation after mild COVID-19. MiXCR, applied by TCRdb to the 5' RACE reads, yields one record per CDR3 protein. The data show around 200,000 distinct CDR3 sequences, 10% seen once. Sequencing input: PBMCs or a T cell subset sorted from them (not recorded which). Source of these receptors: a man aged 18 to 29 who had mild COVID-19 (a few samples of this study predate the infection). Cell type and time point are not known. Both conserved end residues are part of each CDR3. The order of the fields is J gene, V gene, CDR3 length, CDR3 protein.

j_call: TRBJ2-6
v_call: TRBV20-1
cdr3_length: 14
cdr3_aa: CSVLVVAGANVLTF

j_call: TRBJ2-3
v_call: TRBV5-5
cdr3_length: 12
cdr3_aa: CASSPDTDTQYF

j_call: TRBJ1-2
v_call: TRBV11-2
cdr3_length: 15
cdr3_aa: CASSLVGRAARGYTF

j_call: TRBJ2-7
v_call: TRBV15
cdr3_length: 14
cdr3_aa: CATSRDPGATEQYF

j_call: TRBJ1-3
v_call: TRBV12-3/TRBV12-4
cdr3_length: 14
cdr3_aa: CASSFGSSGNTIYF

j_call: TRBJ2-5
v_call: TRBV18
cdr3_length: 13
cdr3_aa: CASSPGQEETQYF

j_call: TRBJ2-1
v_call: TRBV29-1
cdr3_length: 12
cdr3_aa: CSADRARNEQFF

j_call: TRBJ2-7
v_call: TRBV25-1
cdr3_length: 14
cdr3_aa: CASSEDGRVYEQYF

j_call: TRBJ1-2
v_call: TRBV7-2
cdr3_length: 13
cdr3_aa: CASSRGRRNGYTF

j_call: TRBJ1-1
v_call: TRBV11-1
cdr3_length: 17
cdr3_aa: CASRWDRGRDRNTEAFF

j_call: TRBJ2-5
v_call: TRBV4-3
cdr3_length: 15
cdr3_aa: CASSQGQGFQETQYF

j_call: TRBJ2-7
v_call: TRBV27
cdr3_length: 14
cdr3_aa: CASSSRTTLVEQYF

j_call: TRBJ2-6
v_call: TRBV7-2
cdr3_length: 17
cdr3_aa: CASSLTSSASGANVLTF

j_call: TRBJ2-3
v_call: TRBV27
cdr3_length: 12
cdr3_aa: CASRWGTDTQYF

j_call: TRBJ2-7
v_call: TRBV12-3/TRBV12-4
cdr3_length: 14
cdr3_aa: CASSSGRSSYEQYF

j_call: TRBJ2-5
v_call: TRBV4-3
cdr3_length: 16
cdr3_aa: CASSQEPPTSGGSQYF

j_call: TRBJ2-6
v_call: TRBV7-3
cdr3_length: 15
cdr3_aa: CASSTGPGRANVLTF

j_call: TRBJ1-4
v_call: TRBV12-3/TRBV12-4
cdr3_length: 15
cdr3_aa: CASREYGTVGGKLFF